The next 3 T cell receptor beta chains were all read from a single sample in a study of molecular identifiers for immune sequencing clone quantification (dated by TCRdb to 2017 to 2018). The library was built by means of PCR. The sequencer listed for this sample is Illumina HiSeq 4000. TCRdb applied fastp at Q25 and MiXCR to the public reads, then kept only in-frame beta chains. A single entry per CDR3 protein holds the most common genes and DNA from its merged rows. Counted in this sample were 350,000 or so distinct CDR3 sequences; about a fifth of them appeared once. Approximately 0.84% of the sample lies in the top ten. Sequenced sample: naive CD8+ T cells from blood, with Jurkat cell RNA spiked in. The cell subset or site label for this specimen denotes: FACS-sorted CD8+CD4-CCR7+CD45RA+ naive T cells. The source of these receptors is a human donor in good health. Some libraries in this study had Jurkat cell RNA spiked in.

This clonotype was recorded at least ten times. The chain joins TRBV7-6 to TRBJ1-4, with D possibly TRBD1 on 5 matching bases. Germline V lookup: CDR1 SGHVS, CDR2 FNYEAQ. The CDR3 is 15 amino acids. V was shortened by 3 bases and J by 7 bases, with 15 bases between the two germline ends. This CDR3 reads CASSFYGGVGEKLFF. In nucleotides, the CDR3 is TGTGCCAGCAGCTTTTATGGGGGTGTAGGTGAAAAACTGTTTTTT.

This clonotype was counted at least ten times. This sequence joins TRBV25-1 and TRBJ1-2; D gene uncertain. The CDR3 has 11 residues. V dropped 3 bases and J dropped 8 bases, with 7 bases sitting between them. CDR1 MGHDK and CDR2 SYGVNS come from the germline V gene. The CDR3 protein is CASSEAEGYTF. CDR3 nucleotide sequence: TGTGCCAGCAGTGAGGCGGAGGGCTACACCTTC.

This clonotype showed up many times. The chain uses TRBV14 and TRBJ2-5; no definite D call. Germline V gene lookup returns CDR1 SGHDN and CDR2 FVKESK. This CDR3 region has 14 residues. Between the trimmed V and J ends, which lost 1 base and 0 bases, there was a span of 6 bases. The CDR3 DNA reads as TGTGCCAGCAGCCAAGGGCAGTACCAAGAGACCCAGTACTTC. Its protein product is CASSQGQYQETQYF.